A selection of T cell receptor beta chains follows, all from one sample in a study of early stage breast cancer tumors. Here immunoSEQ multiplex PCR was the method, and the copy in TCRdb shows in-frame clones only, minus some. The sample includes approximately 5,400 clones, around 68% of them seen just once. The sample comprised breast tumor tissue. These receptor sequences come from a person aged 55 to 75 with breast cancer. The CDR3 runs from the conserved cysteine through the conserved F or W.

>TRBV5-1|TRBJ2-5
CASSLSLVLPQYF
>TRBV7-1|TRBJ1-2
CASSEFGHEGKTYGYTFGYTF
>TRBV5-1|TRBJ1-1
CASSADPRGFAFF
>TRBV30|TRBJ2-1
CAWRWKGSSYNEQFF
>TRBV7-8|TRBJ2-3
CASSFWRMGADTQYF
>TRBV9|TRBJ2-3
CASSVESGSLTQYF
>TRBV5-1|TRBJ2-3
CASSLTQADTQYF
>TRBV9|TRBJ2-3
CASSVARTNTDTQYF
>TRBV9|TRBJ1-1
CASSRGDATEAFF
>TRBV25-1|TRBJ2-3
CASSVKRREGQVGTQYF
>TRBV30|TRBJ2-5
CAWTKTGFGETQYF
>TRBV7-8|TRBJ1-2
CASSLQELANYGYTF